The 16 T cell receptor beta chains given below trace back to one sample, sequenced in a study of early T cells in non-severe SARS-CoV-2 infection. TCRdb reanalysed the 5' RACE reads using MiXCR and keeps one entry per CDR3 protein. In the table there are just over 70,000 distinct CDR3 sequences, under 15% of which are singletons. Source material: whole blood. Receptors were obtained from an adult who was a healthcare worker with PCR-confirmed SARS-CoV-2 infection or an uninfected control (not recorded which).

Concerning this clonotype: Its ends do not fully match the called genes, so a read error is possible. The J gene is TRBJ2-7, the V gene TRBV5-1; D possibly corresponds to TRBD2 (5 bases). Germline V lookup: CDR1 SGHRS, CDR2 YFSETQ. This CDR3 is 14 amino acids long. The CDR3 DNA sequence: TGCGCCAGCAGCTTGGTGCCGGGATTCTACGGGCAGTACTTC. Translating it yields CASSLVPGFYGQYF.

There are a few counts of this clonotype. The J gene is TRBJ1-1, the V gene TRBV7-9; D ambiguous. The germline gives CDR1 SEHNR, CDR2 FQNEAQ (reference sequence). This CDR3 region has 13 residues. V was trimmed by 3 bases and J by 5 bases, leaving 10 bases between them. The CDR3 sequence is CASSLARETEAFF. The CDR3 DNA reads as TGTGCCAGCAGCTTGGCAAGAGAGACTGAAGCTTTCTTT.

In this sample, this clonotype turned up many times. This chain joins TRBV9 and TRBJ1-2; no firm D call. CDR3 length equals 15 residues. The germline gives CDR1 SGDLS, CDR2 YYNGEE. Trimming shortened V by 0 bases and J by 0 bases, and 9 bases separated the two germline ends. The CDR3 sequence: CASSVGTATNYGYTF. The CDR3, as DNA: TGTGCCAGCAGCGTAGGAACAGCCACTAACTATGGCTACACCTTC.

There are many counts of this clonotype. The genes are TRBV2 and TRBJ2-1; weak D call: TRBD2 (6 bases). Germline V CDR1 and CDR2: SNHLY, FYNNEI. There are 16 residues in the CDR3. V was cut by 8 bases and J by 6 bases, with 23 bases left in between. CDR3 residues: CASSPDSGLIANEQFF. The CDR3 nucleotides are TGTGCCAGCTCACCCGATTCGGGACTCATAGCCAATGAGCAGTTCTTC.

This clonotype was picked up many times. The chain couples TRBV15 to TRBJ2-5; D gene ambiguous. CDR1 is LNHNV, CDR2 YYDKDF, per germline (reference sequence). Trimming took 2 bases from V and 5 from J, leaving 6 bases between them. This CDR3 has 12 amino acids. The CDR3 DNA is TGTGCCACCAGCAGATCCCGGGAGACCCAGTACTTC. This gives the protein CATSRSRETQYF.

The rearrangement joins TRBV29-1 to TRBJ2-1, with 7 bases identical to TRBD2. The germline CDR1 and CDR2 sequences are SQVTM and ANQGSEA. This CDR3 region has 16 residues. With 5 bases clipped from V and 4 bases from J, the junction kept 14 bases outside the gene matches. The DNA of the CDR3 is TGCAGCGTTCATACGGTGGGCGGGAGTACGTACAATGAGCAGTTCTTC. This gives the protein CSVHTVGGSTYNEQFF.

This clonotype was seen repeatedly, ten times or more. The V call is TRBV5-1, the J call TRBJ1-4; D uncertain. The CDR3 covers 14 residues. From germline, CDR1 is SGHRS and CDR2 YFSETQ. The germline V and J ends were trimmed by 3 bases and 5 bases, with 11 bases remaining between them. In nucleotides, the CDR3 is TGCGCCAGCAGCTCCGGCCAGAGGAATGAAAAACTGTTTTTT. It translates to CASSSGQRNEKLFF.

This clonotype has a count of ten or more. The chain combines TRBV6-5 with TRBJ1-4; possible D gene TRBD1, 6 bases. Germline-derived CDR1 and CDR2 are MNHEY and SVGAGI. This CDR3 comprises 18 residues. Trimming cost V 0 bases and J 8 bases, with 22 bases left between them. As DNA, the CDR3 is TGTGCCAGCAGTTACTCGTATCGTGTTGCGGGGGCGCGGGAAAAACTGTTTTTT. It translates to CASSYSYRVAGAREKLFF.

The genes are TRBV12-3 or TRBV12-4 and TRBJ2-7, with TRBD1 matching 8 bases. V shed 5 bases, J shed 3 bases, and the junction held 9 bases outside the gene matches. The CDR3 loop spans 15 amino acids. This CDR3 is CASSPRTGLRYEQYF. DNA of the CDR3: TGTGCCAGCAGTCCCCGGACAGGGTTGCGCTACGAGCAGTACTTC.

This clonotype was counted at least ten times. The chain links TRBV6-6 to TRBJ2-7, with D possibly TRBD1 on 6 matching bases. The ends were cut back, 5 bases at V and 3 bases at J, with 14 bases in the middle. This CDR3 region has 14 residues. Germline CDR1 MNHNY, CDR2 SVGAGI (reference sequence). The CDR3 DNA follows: TGTGCCAGCAGTCCTGACAGGACAATCTACGAGCAGTACTTC. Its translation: CASSPDRTIYEQYF.

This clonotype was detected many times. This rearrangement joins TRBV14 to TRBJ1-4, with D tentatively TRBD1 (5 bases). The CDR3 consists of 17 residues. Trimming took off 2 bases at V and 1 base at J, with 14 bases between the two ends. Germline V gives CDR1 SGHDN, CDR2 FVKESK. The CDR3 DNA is TGTGCCAGCAGCCAAAGAGGACCGGGGGGAACTAATGAAAAACTGTTTTTT. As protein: CASSQRGPGGTNEKLFF. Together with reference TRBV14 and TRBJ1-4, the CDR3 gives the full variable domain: EAGVTQFPSHSVIEKGQTVTLRCDPISGHDNLYWYRRVMGKEIKFLLHFVKESKQDESGMPNNRFLAERTGGTYSTLKVQPAELEDSGVYFCASSQRGPGGTNEKLFFGSGTQLSVL.

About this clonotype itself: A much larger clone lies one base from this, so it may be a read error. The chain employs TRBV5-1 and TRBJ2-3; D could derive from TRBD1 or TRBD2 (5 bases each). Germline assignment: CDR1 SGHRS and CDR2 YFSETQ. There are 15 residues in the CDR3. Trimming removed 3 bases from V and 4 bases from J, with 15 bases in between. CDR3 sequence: CASSWLVGDSDTQYF. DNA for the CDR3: TGCGCCAGCAGCTGGCTAGTGGGGGATTCAGATACGCAGTATTTT.

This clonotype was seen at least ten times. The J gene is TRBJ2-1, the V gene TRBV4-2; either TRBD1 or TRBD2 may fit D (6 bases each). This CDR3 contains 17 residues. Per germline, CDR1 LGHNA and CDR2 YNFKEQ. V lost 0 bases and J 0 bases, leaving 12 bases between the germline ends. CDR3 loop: CASSQDQGGPSYNEQFF. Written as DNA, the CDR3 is TGTGCCAGCAGCCAAGATCAAGGGGGGCCCTCCTACAATGAGCAGTTCTTC.

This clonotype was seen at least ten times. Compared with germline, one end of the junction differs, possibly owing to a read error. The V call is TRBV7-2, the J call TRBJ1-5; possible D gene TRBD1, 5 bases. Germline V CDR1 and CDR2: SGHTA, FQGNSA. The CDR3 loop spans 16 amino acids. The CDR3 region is CASSLAGRDSRQPQHF. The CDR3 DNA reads TGTGCCAGCAGCCTAGCGGGCAGGGACTCTCGTCAGCCCCAGCATTTT.

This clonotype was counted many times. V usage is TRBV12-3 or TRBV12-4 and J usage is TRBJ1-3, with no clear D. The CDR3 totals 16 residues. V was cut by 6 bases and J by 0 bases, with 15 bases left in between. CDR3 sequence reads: CASSPTSRNSGNTIYF. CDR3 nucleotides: TGTGCCAGCAGCCCTACTTCTCGGAACTCTGGAAACACCATATATTTT.

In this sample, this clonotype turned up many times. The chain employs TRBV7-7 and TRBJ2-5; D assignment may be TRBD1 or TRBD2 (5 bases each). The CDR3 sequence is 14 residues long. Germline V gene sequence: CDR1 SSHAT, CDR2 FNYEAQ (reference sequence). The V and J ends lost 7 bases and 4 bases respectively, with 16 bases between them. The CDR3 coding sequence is TGTGCCAGCACCAGGGTGGGACCAGGAGAGACCCAGTACTTC. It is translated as CASTRVGPGETQYF.